Below, 29 T cell receptor beta chains from the same sample are listed, as sequenced in a study of HIV-infected patients and healthy controls. TCRdb ran MiXCR on the 5' RACE reads and lists one entry per CDR3 protein. The table records more than 60,000 distinct CDR3 sequences, 19% of them present only once. Sequencing was carried out using CD4+ T cells from blood. The origin of the receptors is a human donor in good health.

Here the CDR3 DNA reads TGTGCCAGCAGCCCCCGGGGAGCTGAAGCTTTCTTT. It specifies CASSPRGAEAFF. This sequence joins TRBV3-1 and TRBJ1-1; D unresolved. The ends were cut back, 4 bases at V and 6 bases at J, with 9 bases in the middle. In germline, CDR1 is LGHDT, CDR2 YNNKEL (reference sequence). This CDR3 contains 12 residues.

This clonotype was seen repeatedly, ten times or more. V and J are TRBV10-3 and TRBJ2-2, with D perhaps TRBD1 or TRBD2 (5 bases each). V gave up 6 bases and J gave up 1 base, with 9 bases separating them. The CDR3 contains 14 residues. Looked up from germline, CDR1 is ENHRY and CDR2 is SYGVKD. CDR3 sequence: CAIRGDGNTGELFF. The CDR3 DNA reads TGTGCCATCAGGGGGGACGGGAACACCGGGGAGCTGTTTTTT.

V is TRBV2 and J is TRBJ1-5, with 10 bases identical to TRBD1. The germline gives CDR1 SNHLY, CDR2 FYNNEI. Unmatched junction bases numbered 8, after V lost 6 bases and J lost 6 bases. This CDR3 has 15 amino acids. CDR3 nucleotides: TGTGCCAGCAGGCCGCACCGGGACAGGGGTCAGCCCCAGCATTTT. Translated: CASRPHRDRGQPQHF.

Many counts were recorded for this clonotype. The genes are TRBV25-1 and TRBJ1-5, with a tentative D call TRBD1 (6 bases). Trimming took off 2 bases at V and 5 bases at J, with 10 bases between the two ends. Germline V gives CDR1 MGHDK, CDR2 SYGVNS. This CDR3 is 14 amino acids long. The DNA of the CDR3 is TGTGCCAGCAGTGAAACAGGGTTCGATCAGCCCCAGCATTTT. Translating it yields CASSETGFDQPQHF.

This clonotype has a count of ten or more. The chain recombines TRBV11-3 with TRBJ1-1; no firm D call. From germline, CDR1 is SGHNT and CDR2 YENEEA. The CDR3 contains 15 residues. V was cut by 2 bases and J by 0 bases, with 10 bases left in between. DNA of the CDR3: TGTGCCAGCAGCTTATCCAGTTTAATGAACACTGAAGCTTTCTTT. Residues: CASSLSSLMNTEAFF.

This chain joins TRBV12-3 or TRBV12-4 and TRBJ1-1, with a tentative D call TRBD1 (6 bases). The CDR3 consists of 14 residues. Trimming shortened V by 3 bases and J by 1 base, and 9 bases separated the two germline ends. DNA for the CDR3: TGTGCCAGCAGTTTGTTAGGGGGGAACACTGAAGCTTTCTTT. Amino acids: CASSLLGGNTEAFF.

This clonotype was seen a handful of times. The chain employs TRBV12-3 or TRBV12-4 and TRBJ1-5; TRBD1 might be the D (5 bases). There are 17 residues in the CDR3. Trimming cost V 7 bases and J 6 bases, with 25 bases left between them. CDR3 sequence: CASTFAGRGILGQPQHF. CDR3 in DNA: TGTGCCAGCACCTTCGCCGGACGGGGGATCCTCGGTCAGCCCCAGCATTTT.

This clonotype was seen at least ten times. V usage is TRBV12-3 or TRBV12-4 and J usage is TRBJ2-7; D might be TRBD1 or TRBD2, each matching 5 bases. Trimming took off 8 bases at V and 3 bases at J, with 14 bases between the two ends. This CDR3 is built from 13 residues. The CDR3, as DNA: TGTGCCAGCGGGATTGAGGGGATCTACGAGCAGTACTTC. Translated: CASGIEGIYEQYF.

This chain joins TRBV2 and TRBJ1-1, with D maybe TRBD1 (5 bases). The CDR3 is 15 residues long. V dropped 4 bases and J dropped 4 bases, with 16 bases sitting between them. CDR1 SNHLY and CDR2 FYNNEI come from the germline V gene. The CDR3 reads CASSASDQGSTEAFF. CDR3 nucleotide sequence: TGTGCCAGCAGTGCTTCAGATCAGGGTTCCACTGAAGCTTTCTTT.

V and J are TRBV2 and TRBJ1-1; no firm D call. V gave up 8 bases and J gave up 0 bases, with 13 bases separating them. Germline V gene data show CDR1 as SNHLY and CDR2 as FYNNEI. CDR3 size: 14 residues. In nucleotides, the CDR3 is TGTGCCAGCGAGAGGACGGGAATGAACACTGAAGCTTTCTTT. Translation gives CASERTGMNTEAFF.

The chain joins TRBV20-1 to TRBJ2-1; no firm D call. The V end lost 0 bases, the J end lost 2 bases, and 11 bases lay between the germline ends. CDR1 DFQATT and CDR2 SNEGSKA come from the germline V gene (reference sequence). This CDR3 comprises 15 residues. CDR3 region: CSARDTRKTYNEQFF. The CDR3 nucleotides are TGCAGTGCTAGAGATACAAGGAAAACCTACAATGAGCAGTTCTTC.

The chain recombines TRBV10-3 with TRBJ2-7; the match to TRBD1 covers 12 bases. Germline V gives CDR1 ENHRY, CDR2 SYGVKD. This CDR3 is built from 14 residues. After removal of 6 bases from V and 4 bases from J, the junction contained 4 bases not matched to a gene. The DNA of the CDR3 is TGTGCCATCAGGCCGGGACAGGGGGCTTACGAGCAGTACTTC. Protein: CAIRPGQGAYEQYF.

The DNA for the CDR3 is TGTGCCAGCAGTTCCCCCAGCGGCGCGAACACCGGGGAGCTGTTTTTT. Protein: CASSSPSGANTGELFF. The V and J genes are TRBV28 and TRBJ2-2; a possible D gene is TRBD2 (5 bases). The germline V gene encodes CDR1 MDHEN and CDR2 SYDVKM. V lost 4 bases, J lost 0 bases, and 12 bases lay in between. This CDR3 comprises 16 residues.

Concerning this clonotype: A much bigger clone sits one base away, suggesting this may be a read error. The V and J genes are TRBV25-1 and TRBJ2-5, with 12 bases aligning to TRBD2. Trimming removed 3 bases from V and 7 bases from J; junction bases left unmatched: 3. Germline-derived CDR1 and CDR2 are MGHDK and SYGVNS. The CDR3 length is 14 residues. The CDR3 loop reads CASSEELAGGTQYF. In DNA, the CDR3 is TGTGCCAGCAGTGAGGAACTAGCGGGGGGGACCCAGTACTTC.

The table lists this clonotype with many counts. This chain joins TRBV3-1 and TRBJ1-6, with D possibly matching TRBD1 (6 bases). The V end was cut by 1 base, the J end by 10 bases, with 14 bases between. Germline CDR1 is LGHDT and CDR2 is YNNKEL (reference sequence). This CDR3 region has 15 residues. In DNA, the CDR3 is TGTGCCAGCAGCCAAGGATACAGGGTTGACTCACCCCTCCACTTT. Amino acid sequence: CASSQGYRVDSPLHF. Full variable domain (rest looked up from reference TRBV3-1 and TRBJ1-6): DTAVSQTPKYLVTQMGNDKSIKCEQNLGHDTMYWYKQDSKKFLKIMFSYNNKELIINETVPNRFSPKSPDKAHLNLHINSLELGDSAVYFCASSQGYRVDSPLHFGNGTRLTVT.

In its sample, this clonotype was seen a few times. The rearrangement links TRBV7-3 to TRBJ2-1; a weak D match, TRBD2 (7 bases). V lost 2 bases and J lost 8, with 16 bases in between. Germline CDR1 is SGHTA and CDR2 is FQGTGA. This CDR3 contains 15 residues. The CDR3 region has the DNA TGTGCCAGCAGCTTAGGGCAGGGGAGGGTAGATGAGCAGTTCTTC. Its protein product is CASSLGQGRVDEQFF.

Ten or more counts support this clonotype. This chain joins TRBV11-3 and TRBJ2-1, with TRBD2 matching over 16 bases. CDR3 length equals 20 residues. In germline, CDR1 is SGHNT, CDR2 YENEEA. V lost 0 bases and J lost 7; bases outside the gene matches: 12. CDR3 protein: CASSLDLPGLAGGPGNEQFF. The CDR3 DNA reads as TGTGCCAGCAGCTTAGATCTACCGGGACTAGCGGGAGGGCCGGGGAATGAGCAGTTCTTC.

The chain carries TRBV19 and TRBJ2-2, with D possibly called TRBD1 or TRBD2 (5 bases each). CDR1 is LNHDA, CDR2 SQIVND, per germline (reference sequence). Trimming cost V 2 bases and J 0 bases, with 7 bases left between them. The CDR3 contains 15 residues. The DNA of the CDR3 is TGTGCCAGTAGTATACGGGACGCGAACACCGGGGAGCTGTTTTTT. This translates into CASSIRDANTGELFF.

This clonotype has a count of ten or more. The V and J genes are TRBV5-4 and TRBJ2-2; D is possibly TRBD2 (6 bases). The CDR3 covers 15 residues. CDR1 and CDR2 (germline): SGHNT, YYREEE (reference sequence). The V gene lost 3 bases and the J gene lost 4 bases, with 13 bases spanning the gap. The DNA for the CDR3 is TGTGCCAGCAGCTCCCTAGCGAACCCCACCGGGGAGCTGTTTTTT. Amino acid sequence: CASSSLANPTGELFF.

This clonotype was seen at least ten times. V gene TRBV29-1 combines with J gene TRBJ1-4, with D maybe TRBD1 (5 bases). With 3 bases removed from V and 5 bases from J, the gap between germline ends came to 7 bases. The CDR3 has 12 residues. Germline V gene sequence: CDR1 SQVTM, CDR2 ANQGSEA. CDR3 amino acids: CSVEGRNEKLFF. The CDR3 DNA reads as TGCAGCGTTGAGGGGCGGAATGAAAAACTGTTTTTT.

This clonotype was picked up many times. The chain joins TRBV18 to TRBJ2-6; 7 positions agree with TRBD1. CDR3 size: 15 residues. Per the germline V gene, CDR1 is KGHSH and CDR2 is LQKENI. After removal of 2 bases from V and 8 bases from J, the junction contained 6 bases not matched to a gene. The CDR3 loop reads CASSPTPTGSNVLTF. CDR3 sequence (DNA): TGTGCCAGCTCACCAACGCCGACAGGGTCCAACGTCCTGACTTTC.

This chain joins TRBV19 and TRBJ2-5; D unclear. CDR1 LNHDA and CDR2 SQIVND come from the germline V gene (reference sequence). The CDR3 is made up of 13 amino acids. V was shortened by 9 bases and J by 5 bases, with 16 bases between the two germline ends. DNA for the CDR3: TGTGCCAGCCGGGCCCCCAAGGGCGAGACCCAGTACTTC. This sequence encodes CASRAPKGETQYF.

This clonotype was recorded a few times. The V call is TRBV10-2, the J call TRBJ2-7, with 9 bases fitting TRBD1. Germline CDR1 is WSHSY and CDR2 is SAAADI. This CDR3 has 12 residues. V dropped 8 bases and J dropped 1; count of bases not matched to a gene: 0. The CDR3: CASGTGSYEQYF. In DNA, the CDR3 is TGCGCCAGCGGGACAGGGTCCTACGAGCAGTACTTC.

The chain joins TRBV20-1 to TRBJ1-5; 8 bases align to TRBD1. CDR1 DFQATT and CDR2 SNEGSKA come from the germline V gene (reference sequence). V lost 2 bases to trimming and J lost 5 bases; unmatched junction nucleotides: 2. This CDR3 region has 13 residues. The CDR3 is CSARQQGDQPQHF. CDR3 coding DNA: TGCAGTGCTAGACAACAGGGGGATCAGCCCCAGCATTTT.

This clonotype occurred a few times. The rearrangement uses TRBV7-2 and TRBJ1-5, with 7 bases lining up with TRBD1. V lost 5 bases, J lost 0 bases, and 4 bases stayed unmatched. The CDR3 loop spans 15 amino acids. Germline CDR1 reads SGHTA; CDR2 reads FQGNSA. CDR3 protein: CASSQGGNSNQPQHF. DNA for the CDR3: TGTGCCAGCAGCCAGGGGGGGAATAGCAATCAGCCCCAGCATTTT.

This clonotype was picked up a small number of times. The J gene is TRBJ2-1, the V gene TRBV7-3, with TRBD2 as a possible D gene (6 bases). CDR3 length: 15 residues. Germline V lookup: CDR1 SGHTA, CDR2 FQGTGA. Trimming pared 5 bases from V and 1 base from J, leaving 12 bases between. CDR3 nucleotides: TGTGCCAGCAGCGTACTAGCAGCATCCTACAATGAGCAGTTCTTC. Translating it yields CASSVLAASYNEQFF.

This clonotype has a count of ten or more. The rearrangement links TRBV20-1 to TRBJ2-3; 12 nucleotides line up with TRBD2. Per germline, CDR1 DFQATT and CDR2 SNEGSKA (reference sequence). The CDR3 sequence is 14 residues long. The ends lost 5 bases at V and 6 bases at J; junction bases unmatched: 6. The CDR3 coding sequence is TGCAGTGCTCCTAGCGGGAGGGCTATGGATACGCAGTATTTT. It codes for CSAPSGRAMDTQYF.

This clonotype came up a few times. The V gene is TRBV4-1, the J gene TRBJ2-5, with D tentatively TRBD1 or TRBD2 (7 bases each). V lost 2 bases, J lost 5 bases, and 15 bases lay in between. This CDR3 contains 15 residues. CDR1 and CDR2 (germline): MGHRA, YSYEKL. The CDR3 DNA is TGCGCCAGCAGCCAATACGCGCAGGGGGGGGAGACCCAGTACTTC. The encoded protein is CASSQYAQGGETQYF.

This clonotype was observed a handful of times. The chain recombines TRBV7-9 with TRBJ2-5; no definite D call. The V gene lost 1 base and the J gene lost 4 bases, with 7 bases spanning the gap. The CDR3 extends over 13 amino acids. Germline V gene sequence: CDR1 SEHNR, CDR2 FQNEAQ (reference sequence). This chain's CDR3 is CASSLEVRETQYF. The CDR3 region has the DNA TGTGCCAGCAGCTTAGAGGTGCGAGAGACCCAGTACTTC.